One sample yielded the 24 T cell receptor beta chains listed below, sequenced in a study of immune evolution from preneoplasia to lung adenocarcinoma. The protocol was immunoSEQ multiplex PCR, while the TCRdb copy is restricted to in-frame clones and leaves out a portion. Of roughly 5,000 clones in the sample, roughly four fifths were seen once. Sequencing was done on a sample of FFPE normal lung tissue adjacent to the tumor. These TCRs come from a person over 45 with lung adenocarcinoma.

The chain links TRBV15 to TRBJ1-1, with TRBD1 as a possible D gene (5 bases). The germline V gene encodes CDR1 LNHNV and CDR2 YYDKDF (reference sequence). V was trimmed by 0 bases and J by 4 bases, leaving 18 bases between them. The CDR3 is 17 amino acids. The DNA for the CDR3 is TGTGCCACCAGCAGAGAGGGGACGGGGGGAATGCGCACTGAAGCTTTCTTT. Translation: CATSREGTGGMRTEAFF.

The V call is TRBV2, the J call TRBJ2-3; no firm D call. V lost 3 bases and J 3 bases, leaving 7 bases between the germline ends. Germline CDR1 SNHLY, CDR2 FYNNEI. The CDR3 extends over 13 amino acids. The CDR3 loop is CASSDVGTDTQYF. In DNA form, the CDR3 reads TGTGCCAGCAGTGATGTGGGGACAGATACGCAGTATTTT.

The genes are TRBV18 and TRBJ2-5; perhaps TRBD2 as D (5 bases). Germline V CDR1 and CDR2: KGHSH, LQKENI. The CDR3 spans 15 residues. The V end was cut by 3 bases, the J end by 2 bases, with 13 bases between. The CDR3 loop is CASSPILAHQETQYF. CDR3 DNA: TGTGCCAGCTCACCGATCCTAGCACATCAAGAGACCCAGTACTTC.

The CDR3 nucleotides read TGCGCCAGCAGCCAAGGGGGACTAGCGGCGTGGGAGCAGTACTTC. It encodes CASSQGGLAAWEQYF. The chain combines TRBV4-1 with TRBJ2-7, with 11 bases identical to TRBD2. The CDR3 consists of 15 residues. After removal of 1 base from V and 7 bases from J, the junction contained 6 bases not matched to a gene. Germline assignment: CDR1 MGHRA and CDR2 YSYEKL.

This clone is a singleton in its sample. This chain links TRBV30 with TRBJ2-7; 10 bases line up with TRBD2. V was pared by 7 bases and J by 0 bases, with 3 bases of the junction left unmatched. CDR3 size: 13 residues. Germline loops: CDR1 GTSNPN, CDR2 SVGIG (reference sequence). CDR3 bases: TGTGCCTTAAAGCGGGAGGGCTCCTACGAGCAGTACTTC. This translates into CALKREGSYEQYF.

The V call is TRBV25-1, the J call TRBJ2-7, with D maybe TRBD2 (6 bases). The CDR3 spans 15 residues. Deletions cut 1 base from V and 1 base from J, with 11 bases between. Germline V gene sequence: CDR1 MGHDK, CDR2 SYGVNS. This CDR3 reads CASSESGLQSYEQYF. The CDR3, as DNA: TGTGCCAGCAGTGAATCAGGACTACAATCCTACGAGCAGTACTTC.

The rearrangement uses TRBV7-3 and TRBJ1-1; D gene uncertain. V lost 5 bases and J lost 1, with 8 bases in between. CDR1 is SGHTA and CDR2 is FQGTGA in the germline V gene. This CDR3 comprises 13 residues. CDR3 bases: TGTGCCAGCAGCCCTTCACCGAACACTGAAGCTTTCTTT. Protein sequence: CASSPSPNTEAFF. The whole variable domain, filled in from reference TRBV7-3 and TRBJ1-1, reads GAGVSQTPSNKVTEKGKYVELRCDPISGHTALYWYRQSLGQGPEFLIYFQGTGAADDSGLPNDRFFAVRPEGSVSTLKIQRTERGDSAVYLCASSPSPNTEAFFGQGTRLTVV.

Details on this clone: This sample also contains other DNA sequences that code for the same CDR3. The V gene is TRBV4-1, the J gene TRBJ2-5; D is ambiguous. The CDR3 runs to 12 residues. V was pared by 4 bases and J by 4 bases, with 7 bases between. The germline CDR1 and CDR2 sequences are MGHRA and YSYEKL. The CDR3 reads CASSPQGETQYF. CDR3 nucleotides: TGCGCCAGCAGCCCCCAAGGAGAGACCCAGTACTTC.

This chain links TRBV30 with TRBJ1-3; 9 bases map to TRBD1. CDR1 and CDR2 (germline): GTSNPN, SVGIG (reference sequence). The CDR3 length is 12 residues. Trimming cost V 3 bases and J 16 bases; bases outside gene matches: 10. CDR3 nucleotides: TGTGCCTGGAGGGCAACAGGGGGCCCTTCGTATTTT. It translates to CAWRATGGPSYF.

This chain connects TRBV9 to TRBJ2-2; 10 bases are shared with TRBD2. Germline trimming cut 3 bases from V and 4 bases from J; bases unmatched to any gene: 9. The CDR3 length is 17 residues. Germline loops: CDR1 SGDLS, CDR2 YYNGEE. CDR3 region: CASSAAGASGGTGELFF. The CDR3 bases are TGTGCCAGCAGCGCAGCTGGGGCTAGCGGGGGCACCGGGGAGCTGTTTTTT. The whole variable domain, remainder taken from reference TRBV9 and TRBJ2-2, is DSGVTQTPKHLITATGQRVTLRCSPRSGDLSVYWYQQSLDQGLQFLIQYYNGEERAKGNILERFSAQQFPDLHSELNLSSLELGDSALYFCASSAAGASGGTGELFFGEGSRLTVL.

The rearrangement uses TRBV7-2 and TRBJ1-1; no firm D call. Germline CDR1 and CDR2: SGHTA and FQGNSA. The CDR3 contains 16 residues. V lost 1 base and J 2 bases, leaving 14 bases between the germline ends. The CDR3 here is CASSLDSGRTNTEAFF. In DNA, the CDR3 is TGTGCCAGCAGCTTAGACAGCGGCAGAACCAACACTGAAGCTTTCTTT.

The V gene is TRBV4-1, the J gene TRBJ1-1; D is unclear. Germline V CDR1 and CDR2: MGHRA, YSYEKL. The CDR3 totals 14 residues. V lost 5 bases to trimming and J lost 1 base, with 11 bases between them. The CDR3 reads CASSYDAGNTEAFF. The CDR3 DNA follows: TGCGCCAGCAGCTACGACGCTGGGAACACTGAAGCTTTCTTT.

The chain uses TRBV11-2 and TRBJ2-3; D gene uncertain. CDR1 is SGHAT and CDR2 is FQNNGV in the germline V gene. Trimming took off 1 base at V and 5 bases at J, with 4 bases between the two ends. The CDR3 is 12 residues long. The DNA of the CDR3 is TGTGCCAGCAGCTTAGGTCTAGATACGCAGTATTTT. Protein product: CASSLGLDTQYF. The full variable domain, with the rest looked up from reference TRBV11-2 and TRBJ2-3, is EAGVAQSPRYKIIEKRQSVAFWCNPISGHATLYWYQQILGQGPKLLIQFQNNGVVDDSQLPKDRFSAERLKGVDSTLKIQPAKLEDSAVYLCASSLGLDTQYFGPGTRLTVL.

The V gene is TRBV28, the J gene TRBJ2-2, with 11 bases identical to TRBD2. Trimming took 5 bases from V and 5 from J; bases not matched to a gene: 7. Per the germline V gene, CDR1 is MDHEN and CDR2 is SYDVKM. CDR3 length equals 16 residues. The CDR3 sequence: CASSPILAGATGELFF. CDR3 DNA sequence: TGTGCCAGCAGTCCAATACTAGCGGGAGCAACCGGGGAGCTGTTTTTT.

This sequence joins TRBV30 and TRBJ1-5; no clear D gene. CDR3 length: 15 residues. The ends were cut back, 2 bases at V and 0 bases at J, with 11 bases in the middle. Germline V CDR1 and CDR2: GTSNPN, SVGIG (reference sequence). The CDR3 sequence is CAWSRGDYSNQPQHF. The CDR3 bases are TGTGCCTGGAGTCGGGGAGACTATAGCAATCAGCCCCAGCATTTT.

The chain couples TRBV30 to TRBJ1-2, with 8 bases matching TRBD1. This CDR3 is 13 amino acids long. CDR1 and CDR2 (germline): GTSNPN, SVGIG (reference sequence). Trimming removed 1 base from V and 7 bases from J; junction bases left unmatched: 5. The CDR3 DNA is TGTGCCTGGAGTGCACAGGGGGGCCTTGGCTACACCTTC. Amino acids: CAWSAQGGLGYTF. The full variable domain, in which reference TRBV30 and TRBJ1-2 provide the parts outside the CDR3, is SQTIHQWPATLVQPVGSPLSLECTVEGTSNPNLYWYRQAAGRGLQLLFYSVGIGQISSEVPQNLSASRPQDRQFILSSKKLLLSDSGFYLCAWSAQGGLGYTFGSGTRLTVV.

The rearrangement joins TRBV4-3 to TRBJ1-4; the D gene is possibly TRBD1 (6 bases). Trimming removed 0 bases at V and 7 bases at J, with 12 bases between. This CDR3 spans 15 amino acids. Per germline, CDR1 LGHNA and CDR2 YSLEER. Here the CDR3 reads CASSQEYQGIEKLFF. The DNA for the CDR3 is TGCGCCAGCAGCCAAGAGTACCAGGGGATTGAAAAACTGTTTTTT.

This chain connects TRBV18 to TRBJ2-3; perhaps TRBD2 as D (6 bases). This CDR3 has 15 residues. V lost 2 bases and J 5 bases, leaving 14 bases between the germline ends. Looked up from germline, CDR1 is KGHSH and CDR2 is LQKENI. This chain's CDR3 is CASSPRAQGGDTQYF. CDR3 DNA sequence: TGTGCCAGCTCACCAAGAGCCCAGGGAGGAGATACGCAGTATTTT.

The chain is built from TRBV11-2 and TRBJ2-7; TRBD2 might be the D (6 bases). CDR1 is SGHAT and CDR2 is FQNNGV in the germline V gene. The CDR3 is 14 residues long. With 5 bases removed from V and 2 bases from J, the gap between germline ends came to 13 bases. In DNA, the CDR3 is TGTGCCAGCAGCCTAGGACTACTAGCCTACGAGCAGTACTTC. It is translated as CASSLGLLAYEQYF.

The rearrangement links TRBV6-6 to TRBJ2-5; maybe TRBD1 (6 bases). The CDR3 is 13 amino acids. Germline-derived CDR1 and CDR2 are MNHNY and SVGAGI (reference sequence). The V gene lost 6 bases and the J gene lost 3 bases, with 11 bases spanning the gap. This CDR3 reads CASRAWTEETQYF. CDR3 DNA: TGTGCCAGCAGAGCGTGGACAGAAGAGACCCAGTACTTC.

CDR3 DNA sequence: TGTGCCAGCAGCGTAGGGATTTCTGGTGAGCAGTACTTC. Amino acid sequence: CASSVGISGEQYF. The chain employs TRBV9 and TRBJ2-7; D gene unclear. The CDR3 has 13 residues. V lost 0 bases and J 7 bases, leaving 11 bases between the germline ends. Germline V gene sequence: CDR1 SGDLS, CDR2 YYNGEE. The full variable domain, with the rest looked up from reference TRBV9 and TRBJ2-7, is DSGVTQTPKHLITATGQRVTLRCSPRSGDLSVYWYQQSLDQGLQFLIQYYNGEERAKGNILERFSAQQFPDLHSELNLSSLELGDSALYFCASSVGISGEQYFGPGTRLTVT.

The rearrangement uses TRBV5-1 and TRBJ2-1; the match to TRBD2 covers 8 bases. Trimming removed 0 bases from V and 2 bases from J; junction bases left unmatched: 4. In germline, CDR1 is SGHRS, CDR2 YFSETQ. This CDR3 contains 16 residues. CDR3 amino acids: CASSLDGGAPYNEQFF. The CDR3 DNA sequence: TGCGCCAGCAGCTTGGACGGGGGGGCCCCCTACAATGAGCAGTTCTTC. Filled out from reference TRBV5-1 and TRBJ2-1, the complete variable domain reads KAGVTQTPRYLIKTRGQQVTLSCSPISGHRSVSWYQQTPGQGLQFLFEYFSETQRNKGNFPGRFSGRQFSNSRSEMNVSTLELGDSALYLCASSLDGGAPYNEQFFGPGTRLTVL.

This chain connects TRBV6-1 to TRBJ2-2, with no clear D. V was clipped by 3 bases and J by 8 bases, with 13 bases between them. CDR1 MNHNS and CDR2 SASEGT come from the germline V gene. The CDR3 has 14 residues. CDR3 sequence (DNA): TGTGCCAGCAGTGAGCGTCCGCCGTCTGGGGAGCTGTTTTTT. It codes for CASSERPPSGELFF.

The V gene is TRBV6-1, the J gene TRBJ2-3, with TRBD1 as a possible D gene (6 bases). CDR3 size: 14 residues. Per the germline V gene, CDR1 is MNHNS and CDR2 is SASEGT. Trimming stripped 1 base from V and 5 bases from J, with 10 bases between. The CDR3 reads CASSEVGQRDTQYF. CDR3 nucleotides: TGTGCCAGCAGTGAAGTGGGACAAAGAGATACGCAGTATTTT.